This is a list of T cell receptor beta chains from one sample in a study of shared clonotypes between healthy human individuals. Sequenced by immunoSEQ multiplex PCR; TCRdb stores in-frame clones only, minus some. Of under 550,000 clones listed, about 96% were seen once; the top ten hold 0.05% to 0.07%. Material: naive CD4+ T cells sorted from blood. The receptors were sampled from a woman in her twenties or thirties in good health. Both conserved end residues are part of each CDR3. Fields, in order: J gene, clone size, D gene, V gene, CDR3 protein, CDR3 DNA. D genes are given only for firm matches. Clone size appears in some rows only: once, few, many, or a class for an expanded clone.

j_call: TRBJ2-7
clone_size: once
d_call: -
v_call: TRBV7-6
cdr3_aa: CASSSKNYEQYF
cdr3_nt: TGTGCCAGCAGCTCAAAGAACTACGAGCAGTACTTC

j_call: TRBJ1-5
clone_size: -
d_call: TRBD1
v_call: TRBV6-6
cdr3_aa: CASRATGQGAGQPQHF
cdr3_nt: TGTGCCAGCAGGGCCACCGGACAGGGGGCAGGTCAGCCCCAGCATTTT

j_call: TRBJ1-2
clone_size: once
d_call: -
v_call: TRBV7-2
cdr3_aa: CASSLDPRAGGYTF
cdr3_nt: TGTGCCAGCAGCTTAGATCCCCGCGCCGGTGGCTACACCTTC

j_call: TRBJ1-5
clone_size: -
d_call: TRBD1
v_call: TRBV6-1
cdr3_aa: CASSESTGGIGQPQHF
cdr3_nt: TGTGCCAGCAGTGAATCCACAGGGGGCATTGGTCAGCCCCAGCATTTT

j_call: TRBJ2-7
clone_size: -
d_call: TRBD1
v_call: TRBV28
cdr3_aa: CASSPLLGQGGRYEQYF
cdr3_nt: TGTGCCAGCAGTCCCCTCCTTGGACAGGGGGGTCGGTACGAGCAGTACTTC

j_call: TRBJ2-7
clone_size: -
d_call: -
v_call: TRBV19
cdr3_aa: CASSIGKDYEQYF
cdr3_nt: TGTGCCAGTAGTATAGGGAAGGACTACGAGCAGTACTTC

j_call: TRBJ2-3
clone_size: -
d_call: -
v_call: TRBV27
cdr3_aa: CASSSLMGGSASTDTQYF
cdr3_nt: TGTGCCAGCAGTTCCCTCATGGGGGGTTCGGCCAGCACAGATACGCAGTATTTT

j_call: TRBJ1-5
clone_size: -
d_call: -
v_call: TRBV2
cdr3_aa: CASKDSNQPQHF
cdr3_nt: TGTGCCAGCAAGGATAGCAATCAGCCCCAGCATTTT

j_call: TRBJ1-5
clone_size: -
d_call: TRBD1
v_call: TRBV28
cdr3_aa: CASTQDRGVRQPQHF
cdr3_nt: TGTGCCAGCACACAAGACAGGGGAGTAAGGCAGCCCCAGCATTTT

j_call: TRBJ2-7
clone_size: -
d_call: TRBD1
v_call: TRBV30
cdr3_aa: CAWSKGQGKNEQYF
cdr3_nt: TGTGCCTGGAGCAAGGGACAGGGGAAGAACGAGCAGTACTTC

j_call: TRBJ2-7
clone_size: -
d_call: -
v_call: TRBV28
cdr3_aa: CASSYIGYEQYF
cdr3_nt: TGTGCCAGCAGTTACATAGGCTACGAGCAGTACTTC

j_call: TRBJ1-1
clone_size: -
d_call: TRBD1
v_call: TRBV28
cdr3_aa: CASSSPDREHTEAFF
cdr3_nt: TGTGCCAGCAGTTCACCGGACAGGGAGCACACTGAAGCTTTCTTT

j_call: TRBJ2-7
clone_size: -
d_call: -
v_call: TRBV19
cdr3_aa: CASRRQDTPTYEQYF
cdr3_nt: TGTGCCAGTAGGAGACAGGACACTCCAACCTACGAGCAGTACTTC

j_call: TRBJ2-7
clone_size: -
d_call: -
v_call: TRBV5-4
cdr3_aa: CASSSGTGSYEQYF
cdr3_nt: TGTGCCAGCAGCAGCGGGACAGGCTCCTACGAGCAGTACTTC

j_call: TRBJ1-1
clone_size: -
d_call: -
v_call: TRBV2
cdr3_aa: CASRSTGLGAEAFF
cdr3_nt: TGTGCCAGCAGGAGCACAGGGTTAGGGGCTGAAGCTTTCTTT

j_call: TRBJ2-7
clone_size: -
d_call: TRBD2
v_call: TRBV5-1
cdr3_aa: CASSLGSSGSYEQYF
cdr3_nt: TGCGCCAGCAGCTTGGGCTCTAGCGGGAGCTACGAGCAGTACTTC

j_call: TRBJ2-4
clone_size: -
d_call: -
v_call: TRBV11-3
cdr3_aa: CASSSPVNIQYF
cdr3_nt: TGTGCCAGCAGCTCACCAGTAAACATTCAGTACTTC

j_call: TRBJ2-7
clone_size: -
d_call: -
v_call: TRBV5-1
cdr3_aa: CASSLDGFRYEQYF
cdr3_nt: TGCGCCAGCAGCTTGGATGGGTTTCGCTACGAGCAGTACTTC

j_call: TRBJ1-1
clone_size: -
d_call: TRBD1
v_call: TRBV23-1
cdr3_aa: CASSQSTGTGEGYTEAFF
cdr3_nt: TGCGCCAGCAGTCAATCGACGGGGACAGGTGAAGGATACACTGAAGCTTTCTTT

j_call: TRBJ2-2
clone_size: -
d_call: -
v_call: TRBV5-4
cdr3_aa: CASSGDLGGTGELFF
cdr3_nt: TGTGCCAGCAGCGGGGACCTAGGGGGGACCGGGGAGCTGTTTTTT

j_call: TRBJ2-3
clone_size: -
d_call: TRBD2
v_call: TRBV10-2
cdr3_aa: CASSDPGTSGRRADTQYF
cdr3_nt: TGCGCCAGCAGTGACCCCGGGACTAGCGGGAGAAGGGCAGATACGCAGTATTTT

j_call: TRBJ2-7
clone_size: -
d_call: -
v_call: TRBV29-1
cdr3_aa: CSVVRDATNEQYF
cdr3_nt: TGCAGCGTCGTCCGGGACGCAACAAACGAGCAGTACTTC

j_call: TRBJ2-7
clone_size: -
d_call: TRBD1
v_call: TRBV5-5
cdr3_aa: CASSGGTGDEQYF
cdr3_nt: TGTGCCAGCAGCGGGGGGACAGGGGACGAGCAGTACTTC

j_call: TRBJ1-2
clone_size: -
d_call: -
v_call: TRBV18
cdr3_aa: CASSPFGETNYGYTF
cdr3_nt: TGTGCCAGCTCACCATTTGGAGAAACTAACTATGGCTACACCTTC

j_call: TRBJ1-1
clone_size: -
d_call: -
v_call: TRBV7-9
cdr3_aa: CASSLAYVGNTEAFF
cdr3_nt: TGTGCCAGCAGCTTAGCGTACGTGGGAAACACTGAAGCTTTCTTT

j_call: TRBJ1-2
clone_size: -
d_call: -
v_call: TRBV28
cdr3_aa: CASSPRLGEANYGYTF
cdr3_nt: TGTGCCAGCAGTCCGAGGTTGGGTGAAGCTAACTATGGCTACACCTTC

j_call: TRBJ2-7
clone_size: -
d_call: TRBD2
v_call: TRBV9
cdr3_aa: CASSVGPRPTSNYEQYF
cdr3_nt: TGTGCCAGCAGCGTAGGTCCCCGACCGACTAGCAACTACGAGCAGTACTTC

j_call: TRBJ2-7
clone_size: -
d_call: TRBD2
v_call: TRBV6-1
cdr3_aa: CASTPLAGASYEQYF
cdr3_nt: TGTGCCAGCACCCCCCTAGCGGGAGCTTCCTACGAGCAGTACTTC

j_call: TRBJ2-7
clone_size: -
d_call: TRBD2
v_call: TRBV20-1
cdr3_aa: CSATSGNQQYF
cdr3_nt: TGCAGTGCAACTAGCGGGAATCAGCAGTACTTC

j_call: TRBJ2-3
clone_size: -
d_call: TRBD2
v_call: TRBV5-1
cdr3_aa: CASEGAGGPPDTQYF
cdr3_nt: TGCGCCAGCGAAGGGGCGGGAGGGCCCCCAGATACGCAGTATTTT

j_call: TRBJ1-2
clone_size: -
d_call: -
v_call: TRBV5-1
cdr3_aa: CASSFLLSANYGYTF
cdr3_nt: TGCGCCAGCAGCTTTCTGCTTTCAGCTAACTATGGCTACACCTTC

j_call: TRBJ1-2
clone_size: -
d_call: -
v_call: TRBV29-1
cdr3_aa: CSAGKEEVRGYTF
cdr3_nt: TGCAGCGCCGGCAAGGAGGAGGTGCGGGGCTACACCTTC

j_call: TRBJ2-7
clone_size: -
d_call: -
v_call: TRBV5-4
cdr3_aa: CASSPAGTYYEQYF
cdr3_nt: TGTGCCAGCAGCCCAGCCGGGACATACTACGAGCAGTACTTC

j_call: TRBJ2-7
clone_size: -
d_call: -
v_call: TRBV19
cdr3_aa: CASSPNSGGPYEQYF
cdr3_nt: TGTGCCAGTAGTCCGAACAGCGGAGGTCCCTACGAGCAGTACTTC